This TCR beta chain was sequenced for a study of cytomegalovirus exposure and HLA in healthy donors. The PCR employed 60 Vbeta primers together with 13 Jbeta primers. Sequencing was performed with immunoSEQ multiplex PCR; in TCRdb, only in-frame clones are kept and a portion is missing. The sample has about 100,000 clones; around 78% are singletons. The CDR3 spans 15 residues. Per germline, CDR1 SGHTA and CDR2 FQGNSA. The germline V and J ends were trimmed by 1 base and 0 bases, with 8 bases remaining between them. This chain uses TRBV7-2 with TRBJ2-3; a possible D gene is TRBD2 (6 bases). This clonotype was obtained from a man aged 35-49 years in good health and CMV-seronegative. What was sequenced was PBMCs. DNA of the CDR3: TGTGCCAGCAGCTTAGTAGCGGCTAGCACAGATACGCAGTATTTT. This translates into CASSLVAASTDTQYF.